Below are 17 T cell receptor beta chains sequenced from a single sample in a study of beta chain features in type 1 diabetes. The sequenced template was cDNA made from the entire isolated RNA. Assay: immunoSEQ multiplex PCR; the TCRdb copy retains only in-frame clones and omits some. Among roughly 340,000 clones listed, over 9.5% were seen once. These TCRs are of unknown antigen specificity. Study-wide results and caveats: TCRB CDR3s from Type 1 diabetes patients were moderately but significantly shorter in all four CD4+ subsets.

The source material was naive CD4+ T cells from blood. All receptors come from a woman younger than 30 with type 1 diabetes.

The genes are TRBV5-1 and TRBJ2-3; TRBD2 matches 11 bases. Trimming removed 4 bases from V and 2 bases from J; junction bases left unmatched: 6. Germline CDR1 is SGHRS and CDR2 is YFSETQ. There are 16 residues in the CDR3. The CDR3 region has the DNA TGCGCCAGCAGCGGCGGGACTAGCGGTACCACAGATACGCAGTATTTT. Encoded protein: CASSGGTSGTTDTQYF. The full variable domain, with the rest looked up from reference TRBV5-1 and TRBJ2-3, is KAGVTQTPRYLIKTRGQQVTLSCSPISGHRSVSWYQQTPGQGLQFLFEYFSETQRNKGNFPGRFSGRQFSNSRSEMNVSTLELGDSALYLCASSGGTSGTTDTQYFGPGTRLTVL.

The gene calls are TRBV19 and TRBJ2-7; 7 positions match TRBD1. Unmatched junction bases numbered 5, after V lost 10 bases and J lost 2 bases. Looked up from germline, CDR1 is LNHDA and CDR2 is SQIVND (reference sequence). The CDR3 consists of 12 residues. Written as DNA, the CDR3 is TGTGCCATAGGACAGGAGACCTACGAGCAGTACTTC. This codes for CAIGQETYEQYF.

J is TRBJ2-1 and V is TRBV9; D may be TRBD1 (6 bases). The ends were cut back, 3 bases at V and 6 bases at J, with 19 bases in the middle. Germline CDR1 and CDR2: SGDLS and YYNGEE. CDR3 length equals 16 residues. This chain's CDR3 is CASSAKRTEGGNEQFF. The CDR3 DNA reads as TGTGCCAGCAGCGCTAAACGGACAGAAGGGGGCAATGAGCAGTTCTTC. The variable domain in full, completed from reference TRBV9 and TRBJ2-1, reads DSGVTQTPKHLITATGQRVTLRCSPRSGDLSVYWYQQSLDQGLQFLIQYYNGEERAKGNILERFSAQQFPDLHSELNLSSLELGDSALYFCASSAKRTEGGNEQFFGPGTRLTVL.

This clone was detected only a few times. The chain carries TRBV18 and TRBJ1-2; possible D gene TRBD1, 6 bases. Deletions cut 1 base from V and 2 bases from J, with 11 bases between. The CDR3 runs to 15 residues. Germline V gene sequence: CDR1 KGHSH, CDR2 LQKENI. The CDR3 is CASSPQGDSNYGYTF. CDR3 in DNA: TGTGCCAGCTCACCACAGGGGGATTCGAACTATGGCTACACCTTC.

A few counts support this clone. This sequence joins TRBV10-3 and TRBJ1-2; 7 nucleotides match TRBD1. The J segment lost 5 bases and the V segment lost 0 bases, leaving 9 bases of the junction unmatched. Germline CDR1 is ENHRY and CDR2 is SYGVKD. CDR3 length: 16 residues. CDR3 DNA: TGTGCCATCAGTGAGTCGACTCGGGACAGTCCATATGGCTACACCTTC. Its translation is CAISESTRDSPYGYTF.

The sample holds a few counts of this clone. This chain connects TRBV28 to TRBJ2-2; 10 bases line up with TRBD1. This CDR3 spans 15 amino acids. Germline CDR1 and CDR2: MDHEN and SYDVKM. With V trimmed by 8 bases and J by 4 bases, 7 bases remained unmatched. The CDR3 here is CASDPGQGLTGELFF. The CDR3 DNA follows: TGTGCCAGCGACCCGGGACAGGGGCTCACCGGGGAGCTGTTTTTT.

The rearrangement joins TRBV11-2 to TRBJ1-3, with D unclear. The CDR3 is made up of 16 amino acids. The germline V gene encodes CDR1 SGHAT and CDR2 FQNNGV. The ends were cut back, 1 base at V and 0 bases at J, with 10 bases in the middle. The CDR3 coding sequence is TGTGCCAGCAGCTTAGTGTCTGGCATCTCTGGAAACACCATATATTTT. Amino acid sequence: CASSLVSGISGNTIYF.

The CDR3 bases are TGTGCCAGCAGTGCGGAGAGGTCTGGAAACACCATATATTTT. It translates to CASSAERSGNTIYF. The chain employs TRBV2 and TRBJ1-3; D not resolved. Between the trimmed V and J ends, which lost 4 bases and 1 base, there was a span of 8 bases. Germline lookup yields CDR1 SNHLY and CDR2 FYNNEI. The CDR3 contains 14 residues.

This clone was observed a few times. The chain links TRBV7-9 to TRBJ2-5, with TRBD2 as a possible D gene (5 bases). This CDR3 has 15 residues. Trimming took off 0 bases at V and 3 bases at J, with 11 bases between the two ends. The germline V gene encodes CDR1 SEHNR and CDR2 FQNEAQ (reference sequence). This CDR3 is CASSLAAGRKETQYF. The CDR3 DNA follows: TGTGCCAGCAGCTTAGCGGCGGGCCGAAAAGAGACCCAGTACTTC.

This clone was found a few times. The chain employs TRBV15 and TRBJ2-4, with 11 bases lining up with TRBD2. Germline lookup yields CDR1 LNHNV and CDR2 YYDKDF (reference sequence). Trimming took 4 bases from V and 0 from J; bases not matched to a gene: 11. CDR3 length: 19 amino acids. CDR3 DNA sequence: TGTGCCACCAGCATCTTAGCGGGAGGGCACTACCTAGCCAAAAACATTCAGTACTTC. This gives the protein CATSILAGGHYLAKNIQYF.

This clone has just a few counts. The chain is built from TRBV7-9 and TRBJ1-2, with D unclear. CDR1 SEHNR and CDR2 FQNEAQ come from the germline V gene (reference sequence). The germline V and J ends were trimmed by 4 bases and 8 bases, with 20 bases remaining between them. The CDR3 length is 15 residues. CDR3 amino acids: CASSSIGRVSRGYTF. As DNA, the CDR3 is TGTGCCAGCAGCTCGATAGGGAGGGTGTCCCGCGGCTACACCTTC. The entire variable domain, with the rest obtained from reference TRBV7-9 and TRBJ1-2, is as follows: DTGVSQNPRHKITKRGQNVTFRCDPISEHNRLYWYRQTLGQGPEFLTYFQNEAQLEKSRLLSDRFSAERPKGSFSTLEIQRTEQGDSAMYLCASSSIGRVSRGYTFGSGTRLTVV.

The sample holds a few counts of this clone. V usage is TRBV5-6 and J usage is TRBJ2-1; 7 positions match TRBD2. Germline V CDR1 and CDR2: SGHDT, YYEEEE. This CDR3 has 16 residues. Trimming at V came to 4 bases and at J to 0 bases, leaving 7 bases not matched to a gene. The CDR3 DNA sequence: TGTGCCAGCAGCCTAAGTGGGGGGGACTCCTACAATGAGCAGTTCTTC. As protein: CASSLSGGDSYNEQFF.

This clone has a handful of counts. The gene calls are TRBV30 and TRBJ1-2, with TRBD1 as a possible D gene (5 bases). Trimming shortened V by 3 bases and J by 5 bases, and 10 bases separated the two germline ends. The CDR3 contains 12 residues. Germline V gives CDR1 GTSNPN, CDR2 SVGIG (reference sequence). The CDR3 DNA reads as TGTGCCTGGAGGGGGGGACGGTATGGCTACACCTTC. Protein product: CAWRGGRYGYTF.

Only a few counts were recorded for this clone. The chain couples TRBV7-9 to TRBJ1-4; D is ambiguous. The CDR3 is 10 amino acids. CDR1 is SEHNR, CDR2 FQNEAQ, per germline (reference sequence). Trimming left V 9 bases short and J 4 bases short, with 3 bases between. CDR3 sequence reads: CASSNEKLFF. In nucleotides, the CDR3 is TGTGCCAGTAGTAATGAAAAACTGTTTTTT.

This clone came up a few times. The chain joins TRBV28 to TRBJ2-7; 9 bases are shared with TRBD1. The ends lost 4 bases at V and 3 bases at J; junction bases unmatched: 10. CDR3 length: 16 residues. Germline V CDR1 and CDR2: MDHEN, SYDVKM. The CDR3: CASSSQPGQGYYEQYF. The CDR3 bases are TGTGCCAGCAGTTCCCAACCGGGACAGGGTTACTACGAGCAGTACTTC. The entire variable domain, with the rest obtained from reference TRBV28 and TRBJ2-7, is as follows: DVKVTQSSRYLVKRTGEKVFLECVQDMDHENMFWYRQDPGLGLRLIYFSYDVKMKEKGDIPEGYSVSREKKERFSLILESASTNQTSMYLCASSSQPGQGYYEQYFGPGTRLTVT.

This clone was counted a few times. The V gene is TRBV29-1, the J gene TRBJ1-1; 7 bases map to TRBD1. The germline CDR1 and CDR2 sequences are SQVTM and ANQGSEA. V trimming: 7 bases; J trimming: 10 bases; junction bases outside the gene matches: 9. This CDR3 has 11 amino acids. CDR3 sequence (DNA): TGCAGCGGAACACAGGGGCAGAGAGCTTTCTTT. This translates into CSGTQGQRAFF.

The genes are TRBV7-2 and TRBJ2-3; 9 nucleotides line up with TRBD1. Looked up from germline, CDR1 is SGHTA and CDR2 is FQGNSA. V shed 6 bases, J shed 2 bases, and the junction held 6 bases outside the gene matches. The CDR3 loop spans 15 amino acids. CDR3 coding DNA: TGTGCCAGCAGATACGGGACAGGGAACACAGATACGCAGTATTTT. Translated: CASRYGTGNTDTQYF. Looking up the rest from reference TRBV7-2 and TRBJ2-3 gives the full variable domain: GAGVSQSPSNKVTEKGKDVELRCDPISGHTALYWYRQSLGQGLEFLIYFQGNSAPDKSGLPSDRFSAERTGGSVSTLTIQRTQQEDSAVYLCASRYGTGNTDTQYFGPGTRLTVL.